The 9 T cell receptor beta chains listed next were all sequenced from one sample in a study of high-grade serous ovarian cancer treatment subgroups. Tumor samples were taken before definitive surgery or chemotherapy. The assay was immunoSEQ multiplex PCR, and TCRdb's table has in-frame clones only and misses some. The table lists 6,000 or so clones, less than 85% of them singletons. Sequencing was performed on tumor tissue. The receptor source for this set is a human donor with high-grade serous ovarian cancer.

The rearrangement uses TRBV29-1 and TRBJ2-7; possibly TRBD1 for D (6 bases). V lost 4 bases to trimming and J lost 5 bases, with 12 bases between them. Germline loops: CDR1 SQVTM, CDR2 ANQGSEA. This CDR3 spans 12 amino acids. The CDR3 DNA follows: TGCAGCGTTGGAACAGGGATTAACGAGCAGTACTTC. This encodes CSVGTGINEQYF.

This chain uses TRBV5-6 with TRBJ2-4, with D tentatively TRBD1 (5 bases). V gave up 2 bases and J gave up 4 bases, with 7 bases separating them. Germline values: CDR1 SGHDT, CDR2 YYEEEE. The CDR3 contains 13 residues. This chain's CDR3 is CASSLRQKNIQYF. The CDR3, as DNA: TGTGCCAGCAGCTTAAGACAGAAAAACATTCAGTACTTC.

V usage is TRBV28 and J usage is TRBJ1-4; D is perhaps TRBD1 (5 bases). This CDR3 spans 15 amino acids. Germline V lookup: CDR1 MDHEN, CDR2 SYDVKM. The V end lost 6 bases, the J end lost 0 bases, and 11 bases lay between the germline ends. CDR3 amino acids: CASSGQGSTNEKLFF. DNA for the CDR3: TGTGCCAGCAGCGGGCAGGGATCAACTAATGAAAAACTGTTTTTT.

The chain uses TRBV28 and TRBJ1-1; D is ambiguous. From germline, CDR1 is MDHEN and CDR2 SYDVKM. V shed 3 bases and J shed 4 bases, with 9 bases lying between them. The CDR3 covers 13 residues. Written as DNA, the CDR3 is TGTGCCAGCAGTTTGCCGACTTTCACTGAAGCTTTCTTT. Its protein is CASSLPTFTEAFF. Full variable domain (outside the CDR3, taken from reference TRBV28 and TRBJ1-1): DVKVTQSSRYLVKRTGEKVFLECVQDMDHENMFWYRQDPGLGLRLIYFSYDVKMKEKGDIPEGYSVSREKKERFSLILESASTNQTSMYLCASSLPTFTEAFFGQGTRLTVV.

The J gene is TRBJ2-3, the V gene TRBV2, with TRBD2 as a possible D gene (6 bases). V was shortened by 2 bases and J by 3 bases, with 15 bases between the two germline ends. This CDR3 is built from 16 residues. Per the germline V gene, CDR1 is SNHLY and CDR2 is FYNNEI. CDR3: CASSERRLGQTDTQYF. CDR3 DNA sequence: TGTGCCAGCAGTGAAAGGAGACTAGGCCAGACAGATACGCAGTATTTT.

Points on this clone: A read error may produce the germline difference seen at one junction end. This CDR3 is also generated by other DNA sequences in the sample. J is TRBJ2-3 and V is TRBV5-4; no clear D gene. In germline, CDR1 is SGHNT, CDR2 YYREEE (reference sequence). CDR3 size: 11 residues. The CDR3, as DNA: TGTGCCAGCAGCCTCACAGATACGCAGTACTTT. The encoded protein is CASSLTDTQYF.

This clone was found a few times. The chain links TRBV7-9 to TRBJ2-3; 14 bases match TRBD2. J lost 1 base, V lost 5 bases, and 5 bases had no gene match. Germline lookup yields CDR1 SEHNR and CDR2 FQNEAQ (reference sequence). The CDR3 totals 17 residues. The CDR3 coding sequence is TGTGCCAGCAGCCCCGGACTAGCGGGGGGCCGCACAGATACGCAGTATTTT. Residues: CASSPGLAGGRTDTQYF. Based on the CDR3 plus reference TRBV7-9 and TRBJ2-3, the full variable domain is DTGVSQNPRHKITKRGQNVTFRCDPISEHNRLYWYRQTLGQGPEFLTYFQNEAQLEKSRLLSDRFSAERPKGSFSTLEIQRTEQGDSAMYLCASSPGLAGGRTDTQYFGPGTRLTVL.

This sequence joins TRBV4-3 and TRBJ1-2, with D possibly TRBD1 on 6 matching bases. V was pared by 0 bases and J by 7 bases, with 15 bases between. The CDR3 length is 15 residues. Germline loops: CDR1 LGHNA, CDR2 YSLEER. The CDR3 here is CASSQENRESAGYTF. In DNA, the CDR3 is TGCGCCAGCAGCCAAGAGAACAGGGAAAGTGCTGGCTACACCTTC.

This clone was seen just once. This chain links TRBV14 with TRBJ2-7; possibly TRBD1 for D (5 bases). Between the trimmed V and J ends, which lost 2 bases and 7 bases, there was a span of 12 bases. Germline loops: CDR1 SGHDN, CDR2 FVKESK. The CDR3 is 13 residues long. The CDR3 DNA sequence: TGTGCCAGCAGCCAAACACAGGCCGGGGAGCAGTACTTC. Amino acid sequence: CASSQTQAGEQYF.